This T cell receptor (beta chain) was documented in a study of T cells expressing NK-cell markers. CDR1 is KGHSH, CDR2 LQKENI, per germline. The CDR3 is 15 residues long. After re-calling the 5' RACE reads, TCRdb lists one entry per CDR3 protein, DNA absent. The clone table shows approximately 550,000 distinct CDR3 sequences, with the ten largest holding 3% to 4.5%. V and J are TRBV18 and TRBJ2-7; checking the TCRdb D call of TRBD2 is not possible without DNA. Sequenced: blood T cells: a sorted CD56 or NKG2C T cell subset, CD4+ or CD8+ T cells, or bulk PBMC T cells (not recorded which). The receptor comes from a man between 18 and 35 years old in good health. The CDR3 sequence: CASSPVGGRAIEQYF.